Shown below are 14 T cell receptor beta chains from a single sample sequenced in a study of T cell responses to AZD1222 COVID-19 vaccine. Measured with immunoSEQ multiplex PCR; TCRdb has only the in-frame clones, and not every one. Of around 45,000 clones listed, 90% are singletons. Sequencing was performed on peripheral blood, taken 28 days after the second AZD1222 dose. These receptors all come from an adult who received the AZD1222 COVID-19 vaccine.

This chain links TRBV14 with TRBJ1-5; D ambiguous. The CDR3 extends over 14 amino acids. The germline gives CDR1 SGHDN, CDR2 FVKESK. V lost 9 bases, J lost 0 bases, and 12 bases lay in between. The CDR3 nucleotides are TGTGCCAGTCCGGCCGGAGTTAGCAATCAGCCCCAGCATTTT. Translating it yields CASPAGVSNQPQHF.

The genes are TRBV29-1 and TRBJ2-6; TRBD1 might be the D (5 bases). Per the germline V gene, CDR1 is SQVTM and CDR2 is ANQGSEA. This CDR3 is 18 amino acids long. V lost 4 bases and J lost 0, with 19 bases in between. The CDR3 loop reads CSVAVQAPGFSGANVLTF. The CDR3 coding sequence is TGCAGCGTTGCGGTACAGGCCCCAGGTTTCTCTGGGGCCAACGTCCTGACTTTC.

The gene calls are TRBV6-5 and TRBJ1-1; perhaps TRBD1 as D (6 bases). The CDR3 has 13 residues. The V end lost 3 bases, the J end lost 5 bases, and 10 bases lay between the germline ends. Per germline, CDR1 MNHEY and CDR2 SVGAGI. CDR3 in DNA: TGTGCCAGCAGTTATCAGGGGTGGACTGAAGCTTTCTTT. Translated, it gives CASSYQGWTEAFF.

The J gene is TRBJ1-1, the V gene TRBV18; D possibly corresponds to TRBD1 (6 bases). The V gene's germline CDR1 is KGHSH and CDR2 LQKENI. The CDR3 sequence is 13 residues long. V was shortened by 10 bases and J by 0 bases, with 12 bases between the two germline ends. The CDR3 DNA is TGTGCCACTAAACAGGGTATGAACACTGAAGCTTTCTTT. Translating gives CATKQGMNTEAFF.

Points on this clone: At one of its ends the junction is not consistent with the germline gene, which may arise from a read error. The chain has TRBV3-1 (or the pseudogene TRBV3-2) and TRBJ1-3, with 7 positions matching TRBD1. In germline, CDR1 is LGHDT, CDR2 YNNKEL (reference sequence). The CDR3 runs to 16 residues. CDR3 DNA sequence: TGTGCCAGCACCCAAAGGGGGCCTAACTCTGGAAACACCATATATTTT. Translated, it gives CASTQRGPNSGNTIYF.

The rearrangement joins TRBV12-5 to TRBJ1-3; a possible D gene is TRBD1 (5 bases). The V gene lost 5 bases and the J gene lost 0 bases, with 14 bases spanning the gap. CDR1 is LGHNT and CDR2 is FRNRAP in the germline V gene. CDR3 size: 16 residues. In DNA, the CDR3 is TGTGCTAGTGGTCAGAGGGACTGGCCCTCTGGAAACACCATATATTTT. It translates to CASGQRDWPSGNTIYF. The whole variable domain, remainder taken from reference TRBV12-5 and TRBJ1-3, is DARVTQTPRHKVTEMGQEVTMRCQPILGHNTVFWYRQTMMQGLELLAYFRNRAPLDDSGMPKDRFSAEMPDATLATLKIQPSEPRDSAVYFCASGQRDWPSGNTIYFGEGSWLTVV.

The chain has TRBV19 and TRBJ1-5; unclear D gene. Trimming stripped 2 bases from V and 4 bases from J, with 12 bases between. The CDR3 has 15 residues. Germline V gene data show CDR1 as LNHDA and CDR2 as SQIVND (reference sequence). The CDR3 sequence is CASSILDAGNQPQHF. The CDR3 nucleotides read TGTGCCAGTAGTATACTAGACGCAGGAAATCAGCCCCAGCATTTT.

The rearrangement links TRBV19 to TRBJ1-6; TRBD1 might be the D (6 bases). This CDR3 spans 15 amino acids. The V end was cut by 7 bases, the J end by 9 bases, with 19 bases between. In germline, CDR1 is LNHDA, CDR2 SQIVND (reference sequence). Here the CDR3 reads CASTEGGRGLSPLHF. The CDR3 region has the DNA TGTGCCAGTACCGAGGGAGGCAGGGGACTTTCACCCCTCCACTTT. The full variable domain, completed using reference TRBV19 and TRBJ1-6, is DGGITQSPKYLFRKEGQNVTLSCEQNLNHDAMYWYRQDPGQGLRLIYYSQIVNDFQKGDIAEGYSVSREKKESFPLTVTSAQKNPTAFYLCASTEGGRGLSPLHFGNGTRLTVT.

The chain carries TRBV9 and TRBJ1-4, with D possibly being TRBD1 (5 bases). The CDR3 runs 15 residues. Germline loops: CDR1 SGDLS, CDR2 YYNGEE. V lost 0 bases and J 5 bases, leaving 11 bases between the germline ends. The CDR3 coding sequence is TGTGCCAGCAGCGTAGAGGGGCTCCAAAATGAAAAACTGTTTTTT. It translates to CASSVEGLQNEKLFF.

This clone showed up just once. The V gene is TRBV7-2, the J gene TRBJ2-1, with 9 bases aligning to TRBD2. The CDR3 is made up of 15 amino acids. Germline CDR1 SGHTA, CDR2 FQGNSA. After removal of 5 bases from V and 7 bases from J, the junction contained 9 bases not matched to a gene. This CDR3 is CASSQPSGEANEQFF. The CDR3 DNA sequence: TGTGCCAGCAGCCAACCTAGCGGGGAAGCGAATGAGCAGTTCTTC.

The chain uses TRBV30 and TRBJ2-1, with TRBD2 as a possible D gene (7 bases). V shed 6 bases and J shed 0 bases, with 18 bases lying between them. This CDR3 spans 16 amino acids. Germline V gives CDR1 GTSNPN, CDR2 SVGIG (reference sequence). In DNA form, the CDR3 reads TGTGCCTGCCCCTCCGCGGGGGCGAGCTCCTACAATGAGCAGTTCTTC. Its translation: CACPSAGASSYNEQFF.

This clone was counted a single time. This rearrangement joins TRBV25-1 to TRBJ2-7; perhaps TRBD2 as D (5 bases). The CDR3 is 14 residues long. The germline gives CDR1 MGHDK, CDR2 SYGVNS. The germline V and J ends were trimmed by 1 base and 0 bases, with 7 bases remaining between them. CDR3 sequence (DNA): TGTGCCAGCAGTGAATTAGGGAGCTCCTACGAGCAGTACTTC. Translating gives CASSELGSSYEQYF.

V and J are TRBV9 and TRBJ2-3, with 10 nucleotides matching TRBD2. The trim removed 0 bases at V and 4 bases at J, leaving 5 bases unmatched. The CDR3 totals 16 residues. Germline-derived CDR1 and CDR2 are SGDLS and YYNGEE. CDR3 DNA: TGTGCCAGCAGCGTAGAAGCGGGGGGGCCAGCAGATACGCAGTATTTT. It encodes CASSVEAGGPADTQYF.

CDR3 in amino acids: CASTPRRGGETQYF. Here the CDR3 DNA reads TGTGCCAGCACCCCTCGGCGTGGAGGGGAGACCCAGTACTTC. The chain joins TRBV6-5 to TRBJ2-5, with D tentatively TRBD2 (6 bases). V was pared by 7 bases and J by 5 bases, with 17 bases between. Germline CDR1 reads MNHEY; CDR2 reads SVGAGI. The CDR3 length is 14 residues.